This section outlines one T cell receptor (beta chain) sequence together with its context. Its target antigen remains unknown. No clone much larger than this one lies a single base away; base qualities are absent. The cohort was made up of approximately 670 healthy bone marrow donors. At the time of sampling, all cohort members were nominally healthy, though unrecorded immune exposures were likely present. The donor was CMV seropositive and belonged to the group of 250 to 300 seropositive cohort members. A peripheral blood sample was collected from each donor, and TCR beta sequencing was performed on peripheral blood mononuclear cells. The Qiagen DNeasy Blood Extraction Kit was used to extract genomic DNA from the blood cell samples. From its cysteine to its phenylalanine, the CDR3 spans 12 amino acids. Only the CDR3 portion is preserved as DNA: 36 bases, with reading frame beginning at the first base. The germline V gene encodes CDR1 MNHNS and CDR2 SASEGT. The V and J ends are trimmed by 8 bases and 3 bases, leaving 8 bases between them.

The entry originates in a study of cytomegalovirus exposure and HLA in healthy donors (dated by TCRdb to the late 2010s). As for the study more broadly: An earlier analysis of about 560 of the donors reported around 280 Gb of sequence data and some 110 million unique TCR beta sequences obtained from approximately 180 million T cells. Around 300 gigabases of sequencing data and some 85 million unique TCR sequences were included in an early release covering about 700 HLA-typed donors. The genetic ancestry cluster associated with self-reported Caucasian donors included 65% to 90% of the roughly 390 genotyped donors. The study aimed to test whether cataloging public T cell receptors could reveal signatures of past pathogen exposure. The T cell repertoires of under 750 subjects were profiled by immunosequencing and related to cytomegalovirus serostatus. Besides the first cohort of 500 to 700 subjects, a separate validation cohort made up of 90 to 150 different subjects was used. The study combined high-throughput TCR immunosequencing, statistical association of individual TCRs with disease status, and machine learning to predict cytomegalovirus infection status. To study patterns of TCR occurrence, a later analysis re-analyzed previously published TCR beta repertoires from 650 to 750 donors and added high-resolution HLA genotyping. Rather than using new phenotypic data, the later analysis identified candidate immune exposures from TCR beta sequences and from how often those sequences occurred across donors. An earlier analysis of 587 of the donors used high-throughput TCR beta sequencing to judge whether each TCR beta V gene segment behaved as functional or pseudogenic. Alongside the repertoire data, information on donor age, sex, ethnicity and CMV serostatus was compiled. Genome-wide SNP genotypes for about three fifths of the roughly 700 donors were used in a later genetic analysis, which treated that subset as a discovery cohort. All discovery cohort repertoires had been generated using a single sequencing platform. Class I and class II HLA loci were covered by the typing at four-digit resolution. Typing coverage varied by locus: 629-630 donors for A, B, C, DRB1 and DQB1; roughly 500 for DQA1; more than 600 for DPA1; fewer than 480 for DPB1. Because of strong linkage in the cohort, roughly five DR-DQ haplotypes were treated as single units for association and clustering. Across 300 to 400 genotyped donors of the cohort, an average of about 240,000 unique TCR beta nucleotide sequences per donor were sequenced, and approximately 17% of those sequences were non-productive. Study-level results and caveats: Over 15 rarely observed V segments, including chromosome 9 orphons, were excluded from the earlier analysis of several hundred of the donors because counts were too low. Across donors, most TCR sequences were observed very rarely, whereas some public TCRs were present in many individuals. Presence/absence analyses assumed roughly uniform sequencing depth across donors, an assumption that may not hold. Only TCR beta chains were sequenced in this cohort, and the absence of alpha or paired-chain data limited detectable features. According to the authors, the approach could potentially be generalized to other disease states and immunological phenotypes. A later analysis associated approximately 17,000 TCR beta sequences with specific HLA alleles at a false discovery rate of 0.05. Linkage disequilibrium might explain the correlated functional status among segregating V segments, but an unknown experimental factor could not be ruled out. A group of highly shared sequence variants was considered likely to be a technical artifact of the sequencing pipeline. Assigning TCR associations to individual alleles was difficult when HLA alleles, especially DR and DQ, strongly co-occurred. The study listed 164 TCR beta chains as associated with cytomegalovirus. Several of the top co-occurrence clusters appeared to be linked to parvovirus B19, influenza, CMV and Epstein-Barr virus, according to a later analysis. According to a later analysis, TCR association rates differed among HLA loci, with DRB1 alleles showing the most associated TCRs and HLA-C alleles showing the fewest. The only immune exposure information available for the cohort was CMV serostatus. Most CMV-associated TCR beta chains appeared to be HLA-restricted in a later analysis, and the HLA associations seemed to be driven largely by CMV exposure. Cytomegalovirus status was reported to be diagnosed by the classifier with high specificity and sensitivity in both the original and validation cohorts. A later genetic analysis reported fewer N-insertions in productive TCRs among donors in an Asian-associated ancestry cluster than the roughly 690-donor mean. An earlier analysis of 587 of the donors showed that most TCR beta V segments appeared in productive rearrangements either about 87% or about 30% of the time, which broadly matched IMGT annotations. Some IMGT-functional V segments, including TRBV6-2 and TRBV6-3, could not be told apart with the 87-base-pair reads, so those segments were excluded. In a later genetic analysis, a missense DCLRE1C variant was associated with V-gene and J-gene trimming of TCR beta chains, and the association was replicated in an independent cohort. A further reported finding was that TCR beta sequences accurately predicted the HLA-A and HLA-B alleles for most subjects in the first cohort. Compared with equally common non-associated chains, HLA-associated TCR beta chains in a later analysis were more clonally expanded and had lower generation probabilities. In vitro tests confirmed that a few of the cytomegalovirus-associated TCR beta chains recognize cytomegalovirus antigens. HLA typing was unavailable for some donors at each locus, so association tests used only the typed subset.

Library creation used the immunoSEQ multiplex PCR assay. A mixture of 60 forward primers for TCR Vbeta segments and 13 reverse primers for TCR Jbeta segments was used in the multiplex PCR. Amplification of the CDR3 region of rearranged TCR beta genes was performed with a multiplex PCR assay on genomic DNA. Amplified TCR beta libraries were sequenced as 87-base-pair reads on the Illumina HiSeq System. Under the source paper's analysis protocol: In a later analysis, tens of millions of unique TCR beta chains were counted across the 500 to 850 repertoires, and roughly 11 million of these chains were shared by at least two donors. Raw reads were error-corrected and collapsed into unique sequences by a nearest-neighbor algorithm in which closely related sequences were merged to remove PCR and sequencing errors. V, D and J gene segments were assigned by aligning CDR3 sequences to IMGT reference sequences. For a sequence to be retained, at least a six-nucleotide match to both a V gene segment and a J gene segment was required. Rearrangements were classified as productive when the CDR3 lacked stop codons and remained in frame with V and J, and all other rearrangements were classified as non-productive. CDR3 was defined according to IMGT convention as the region running from the second conserved V-encoded cysteine to the conserved J-encoded phenylalanine. The earlier analysis of approximately 500 of the donors excluded sequences that lacked an unambiguous match to a single V gene segment. In an earlier analysis of 587 of the donors, V segments were called functional above 56.7% productive rearrangements and were called segregating when the between-donor standard deviation exceeded 5%. To diagnose cytomegalovirus status from the catalog of TCR beta chain sequences, a statistical classification framework was built. In a later analysis, TCR nucleotide sequences were compared against IMGT/GENE-DB human TR gene sequences so that V and J genes could be assigned. Using the TCRdist pipeline, a later analysis assigned CDR3 sequences along with most-parsimonious VDJ recombination scenarios. In a later analysis, each TCR beta chain was defined by its CDR3 amino acid sequence together with its V-gene family, and reads lacking a unique V-gene family were excluded. To address suspected cross-contamination and a sequencing artifact, a later analysis removed a few hundred highly shared, low-generation-probability nucleotide sequences. A later analysis calculated a clonal expansion index for each public chain from normalized within-repertoire ranks of inferred template counts. In a later analysis, generation probabilities were computed with a VDJ recombination model fitted to out-of-frame rearrangements, and the resulting probabilities were checked against IGoR. In a later analysis, hypergeometric tests were used to score TCR-TCR, TCR-HLA and TCR-CMV co-occurrence, with a repertoire-size bias correction applied to TCR pairs. A later analysis estimated false discovery rates by permuting HLA or CMV assignments 20 times. In a later analysis, co-occurring TCRs were grouped using DBSCAN, and TCRdist sequence similarity was added for clustering within HLA-allele-positive subsets. Repertoires with fewer than 30,000 or more than 120,000 public chains were left out of co-occurrence clustering, as were a handful of repertoires with anomalous nucleotide sharing. TCRdb took this table from immuneACCESS and kept in-frame rearrangements with V and J called. Such tables lack part of the clones; where checked against another copy, unresolved V genes explain under half of the gap, and the rest is unexplained. The V and J calls and clone size were taken over from that table, and D and trimming were inferred from the DNA. The sample table records roughly 150,000 clones; about 80% of these occur just once. Around an eighth of the sample comes from the top ten.

Sequences were obtained from PBMCs. Here the chain combines TRBV6-1 and TRBJ1-5; perhaps TRBD1 is the D gene, with 5 bases matching. The sequence was obtained from a man aged 40-50 years in good health and CMV-seropositive. The DNA sequence is TGTGCCAGCGAGGACAACAATCAGCCCCAGCATTTT. Its protein product is CASEDNNQPQHF.